This is a list of T cell receptor beta chains from one sample in a study of persistence of HIV-infected CD4 T cells. TCRdb keeps only in-frame clones here, not all; method: immunoSEQ multiplex PCR. Seen here are tens of thousands of clones, roughly 70% observed once, and the top ten hold around 1.8%. No antigen has been identified for these receptors. The source material was CD4+ T cells sorted from PBMCs after roughly 18-hour stimulation, sampled from a patient who received antiretroviral therapy. These receptor sequences come from an adult man with HIV who was CMV-seropositive. The CDR3 runs from the conserved cysteine through the conserved F or W. The order of the fields is V gene, J gene, CDR3 protein.

TRBV29-1	TRBJ2-2	CSVEQSQGSGELFF
TRBV7-3	TRBJ2-7	CASSPNPGLAGEQYF
TRBV4-2	TRBJ1-2	CASSQALIVEGAIYGHTF
TRBV28	TRBJ2-3	CASTVPGGGPQYF
TRBV29-1	TRBJ2-2	CTARHNTGELFF
TRBV9	TRBJ2-3	CASSPLLVRGSTSTDTQYF
TRBV19	TRBJ2-2	CASSLRGLAGGANTGELFF
TRBV28	TRBJ2-1	CASSSGGGLDNEQFF
TRBV7-2	TRBJ1-5	CASSLRGGNQPQHF
TRBV7-8	TRBJ1-6	CASSLKLTGGSPLHF
TRBV3-1/TRBV3-2	TRBJ1-1	CASSPLRGNYDTEAFF